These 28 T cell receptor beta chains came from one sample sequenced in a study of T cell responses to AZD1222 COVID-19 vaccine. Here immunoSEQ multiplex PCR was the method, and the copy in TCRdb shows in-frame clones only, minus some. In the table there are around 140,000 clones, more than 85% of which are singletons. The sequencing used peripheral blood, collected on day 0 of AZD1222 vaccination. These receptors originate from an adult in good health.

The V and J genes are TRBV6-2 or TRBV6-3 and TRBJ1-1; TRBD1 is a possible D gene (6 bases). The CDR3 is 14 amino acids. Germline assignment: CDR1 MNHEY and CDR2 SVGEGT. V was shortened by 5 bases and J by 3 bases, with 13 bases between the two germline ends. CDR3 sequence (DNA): TGTGCCAGCAGTCCCGGAGGGGGGTACACTGAAGCTTTCTTT. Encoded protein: CASSPGGGYTEAFF.

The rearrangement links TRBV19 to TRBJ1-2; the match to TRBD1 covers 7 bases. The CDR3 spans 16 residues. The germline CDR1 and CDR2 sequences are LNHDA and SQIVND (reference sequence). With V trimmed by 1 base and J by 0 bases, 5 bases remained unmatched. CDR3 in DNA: TGTGCCAGTAGTATAGGACAGGGCCGCGCTAACTATGGCTACACCTTC. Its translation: CASSIGQGRANYGYTF.

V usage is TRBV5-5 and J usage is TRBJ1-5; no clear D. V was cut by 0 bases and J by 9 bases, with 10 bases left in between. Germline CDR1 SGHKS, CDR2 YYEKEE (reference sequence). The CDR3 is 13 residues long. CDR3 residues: CASSLVSAWPQHF. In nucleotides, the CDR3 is TGTGCCAGCAGCTTGGTTTCGGCCTGGCCCCAGCATTTT.

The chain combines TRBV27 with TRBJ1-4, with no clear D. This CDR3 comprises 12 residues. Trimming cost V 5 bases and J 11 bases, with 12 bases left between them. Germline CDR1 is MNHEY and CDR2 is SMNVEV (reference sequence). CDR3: CASSTALGKLFF. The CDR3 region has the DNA TGTGCCAGCAGTACAGCGTTGGGGAAACTGTTTTTT.

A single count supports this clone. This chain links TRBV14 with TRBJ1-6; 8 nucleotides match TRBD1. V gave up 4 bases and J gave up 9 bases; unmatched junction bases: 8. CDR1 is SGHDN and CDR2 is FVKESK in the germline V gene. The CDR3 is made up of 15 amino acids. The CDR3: CASSPDRGLGSPLHF. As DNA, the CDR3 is TGTGCCAGCAGCCCCGACAGGGGCTTGGGTTCACCCCTCCACTTT.

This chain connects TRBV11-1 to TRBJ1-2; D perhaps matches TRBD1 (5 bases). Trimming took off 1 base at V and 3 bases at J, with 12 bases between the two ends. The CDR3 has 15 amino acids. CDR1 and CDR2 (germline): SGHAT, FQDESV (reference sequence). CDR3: CASSLGATAHYGYTF. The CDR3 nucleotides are TGTGCCAGCAGCTTAGGGGCGACAGCGCACTATGGCTACACCTTC.

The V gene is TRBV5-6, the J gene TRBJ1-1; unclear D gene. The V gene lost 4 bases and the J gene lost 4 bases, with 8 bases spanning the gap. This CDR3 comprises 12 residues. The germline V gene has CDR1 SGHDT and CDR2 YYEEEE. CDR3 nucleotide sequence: TGTGCCAGCAGCCCAGGAGGCACTGAAGCTTTCTTT. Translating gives CASSPGGTEAFF.

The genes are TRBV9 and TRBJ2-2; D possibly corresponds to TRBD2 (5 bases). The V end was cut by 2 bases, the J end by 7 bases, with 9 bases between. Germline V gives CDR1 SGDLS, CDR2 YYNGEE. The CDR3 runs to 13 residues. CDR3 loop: CASSVSGNGELFF. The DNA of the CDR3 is TGTGCCAGCAGCGTCAGCGGAAACGGGGAGCTGTTTTTT. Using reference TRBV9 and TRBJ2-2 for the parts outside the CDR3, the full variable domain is DSGVTQTPKHLITATGQRVTLRCSPRSGDLSVYWYQQSLDQGLQFLIQYYNGEERAKGNILERFSAQQFPDLHSELNLSSLELGDSALYFCASSVSGNGELFFGEGSRLTVL.

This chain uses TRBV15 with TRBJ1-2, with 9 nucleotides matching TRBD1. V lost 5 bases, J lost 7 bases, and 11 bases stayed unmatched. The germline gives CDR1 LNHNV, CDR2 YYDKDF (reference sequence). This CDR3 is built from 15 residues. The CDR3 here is CATSPRDRERSGYTF. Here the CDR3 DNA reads TGTGCCACCAGCCCCCGGGACAGGGAACGGTCTGGCTACACCTTC.

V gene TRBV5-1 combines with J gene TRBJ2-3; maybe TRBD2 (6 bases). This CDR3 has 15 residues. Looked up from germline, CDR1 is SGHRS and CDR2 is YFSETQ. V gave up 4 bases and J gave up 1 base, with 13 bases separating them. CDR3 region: CASSPGWGGTDTQYF. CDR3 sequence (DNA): TGCGCCAGCAGCCCCGGTTGGGGGGGCACAGATACGCAGTATTTT.

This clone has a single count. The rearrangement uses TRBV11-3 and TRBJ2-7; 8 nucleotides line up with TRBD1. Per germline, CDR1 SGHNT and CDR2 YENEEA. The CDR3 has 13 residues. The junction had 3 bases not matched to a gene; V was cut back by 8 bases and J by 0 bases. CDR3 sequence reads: CASADRVSYEQYF. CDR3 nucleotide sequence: TGTGCCAGCGCGGACAGGGTCTCCTACGAGCAGTACTTC.

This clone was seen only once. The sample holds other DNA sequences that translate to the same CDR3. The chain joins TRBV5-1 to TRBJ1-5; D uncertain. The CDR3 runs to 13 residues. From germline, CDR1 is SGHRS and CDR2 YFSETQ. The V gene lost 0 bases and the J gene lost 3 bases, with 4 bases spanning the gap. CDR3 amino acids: CASSLDSNQPQHF. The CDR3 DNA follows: TGCGCCAGCAGCTTGGATTCCAATCAGCCCCAGCATTTT.

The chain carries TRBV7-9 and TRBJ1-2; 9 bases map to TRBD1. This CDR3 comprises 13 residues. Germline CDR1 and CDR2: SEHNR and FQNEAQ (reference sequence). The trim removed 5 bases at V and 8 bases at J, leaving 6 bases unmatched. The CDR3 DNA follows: TGTGCCAGCAGCCTGGGACAGGGTGAGGGCTACACCTTC. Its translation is CASSLGQGEGYTF.

Here the CDR3 reads CAWTLLGQDTDTQYF. The CDR3 DNA reads TGTGCCTGGACCCTCCTAGGACAGGACACAGATACGCAGTATTTT. The V call is TRBV30, the J call TRBJ2-3, with TRBD1 identical over 7 bases. This CDR3 contains 15 residues. J was trimmed by 2 bases and V by 4 bases; bases with no gene match: 9. Germline V CDR1 and CDR2: GTSNPN, SVGIG (reference sequence).

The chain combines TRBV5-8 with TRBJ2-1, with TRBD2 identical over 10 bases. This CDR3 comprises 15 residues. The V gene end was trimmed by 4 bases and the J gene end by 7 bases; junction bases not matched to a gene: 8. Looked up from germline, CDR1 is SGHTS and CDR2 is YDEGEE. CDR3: CASSLPGLAYNEQFF. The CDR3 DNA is TGTGCCAGCAGCCTACCGGGACTAGCGTATAATGAGCAGTTCTTC. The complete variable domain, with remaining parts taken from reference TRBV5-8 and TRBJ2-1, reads EAGVTQSPTHLIKTRGQQATLRCSPISGHTSVYWYQQALGLGLQFLLWYDEGEERNRGNFPPRFSGRQFPNYSSELNVNALELEDSALYLCASSLPGLAYNEQFFGPGTRLTVL.

CDR3 sequence (DNA): TGTGCCAGCAGCCCACCTTTTGGGGGCGTTCAAGAGACCCAGTACTTC. It is translated as CASSPPFGGVQETQYF. V and J are TRBV11-3 and TRBJ2-5; D is perhaps TRBD1 (6 bases). The CDR3 extends over 16 amino acids. Trimming took off 5 bases at V and 2 bases at J, with 18 bases between the two ends. Looked up from germline, CDR1 is SGHNT and CDR2 is YENEEA.

In DNA, the CDR3 is TGCAGCGTGGGTCCGTACAATGAGCAGTTCTTC. Its translation: CSVGPYNEQFF. The chain is built from TRBV20-1 and TRBJ2-1; no definite D call. There are 11 residues in the CDR3. The germline V gene encodes CDR1 DFQATT and CDR2 SNEGSKA (reference sequence).

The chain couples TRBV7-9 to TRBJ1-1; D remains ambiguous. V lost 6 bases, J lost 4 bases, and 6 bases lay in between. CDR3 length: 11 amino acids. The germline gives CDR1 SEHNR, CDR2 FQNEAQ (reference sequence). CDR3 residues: CASRLSTEAFF. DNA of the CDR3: TGTGCCAGCAGGTTGAGCACTGAAGCTTTCTTT.

CDR3 sequence: CASSPYGQGQGNQPQHF. The CDR3 bases are TGTGCCAGCAGTCCCTATGGACAGGGCCAGGGGAATCAGCCCCAGCATTTT. The gene calls are TRBV28 and TRBJ1-5; 8 bases align to TRBD1. J lost 4 bases, V lost 5 bases, and 13 bases had no gene match. CDR1 is MDHEN and CDR2 is SYDVKM in the germline V gene. The CDR3 covers 17 residues.

The CDR3 spells CASRVGAFTDTQYF. The CDR3 nucleotides read TGTGCCAGCAGGGTCGGAGCCTTCACAGATACGCAGTATTTT. The chain uses TRBV7-3 and TRBJ2-3, with D unresolved. This CDR3 has 14 amino acids. Germline CDR1 and CDR2: SGHTA and FQGTGA. Trimming took off 6 bases at V and 2 bases at J, with 12 bases between the two ends.

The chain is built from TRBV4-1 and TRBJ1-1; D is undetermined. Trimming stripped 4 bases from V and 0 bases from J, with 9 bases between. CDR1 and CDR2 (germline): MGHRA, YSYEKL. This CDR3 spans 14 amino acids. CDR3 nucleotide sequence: TGCGCCAGCAGCCTATCTTCGATGAACACTGAAGCTTTCTTT. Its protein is CASSLSSMNTEAFF.

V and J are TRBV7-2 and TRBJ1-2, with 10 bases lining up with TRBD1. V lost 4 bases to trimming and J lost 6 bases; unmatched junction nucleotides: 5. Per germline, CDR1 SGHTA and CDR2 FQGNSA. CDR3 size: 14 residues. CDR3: CASSSTGGVNGYTF. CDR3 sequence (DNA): TGTGCCAGCAGCTCGACAGGGGGCGTAAATGGCTACACCTTC.

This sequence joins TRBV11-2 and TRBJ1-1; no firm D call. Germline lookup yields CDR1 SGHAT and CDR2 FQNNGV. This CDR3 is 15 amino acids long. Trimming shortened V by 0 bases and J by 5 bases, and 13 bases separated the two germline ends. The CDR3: CASSLEIGPRTEAFF. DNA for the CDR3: TGTGCCAGCAGCTTAGAAATAGGCCCGCGGACTGAAGCTTTCTTT.

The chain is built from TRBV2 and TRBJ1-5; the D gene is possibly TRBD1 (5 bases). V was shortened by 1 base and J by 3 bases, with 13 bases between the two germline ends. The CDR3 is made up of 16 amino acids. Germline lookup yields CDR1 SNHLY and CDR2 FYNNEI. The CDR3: CASSEGYGGYNQPQHF. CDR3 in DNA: TGTGCCAGCAGTGAAGGCTACGGGGGTTACAATCAGCCCCAGCATTTT.

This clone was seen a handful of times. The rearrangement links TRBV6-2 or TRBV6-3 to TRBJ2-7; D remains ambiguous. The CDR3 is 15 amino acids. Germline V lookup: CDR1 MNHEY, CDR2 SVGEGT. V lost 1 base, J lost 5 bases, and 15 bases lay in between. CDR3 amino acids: CASSYYYSGRHEQYF. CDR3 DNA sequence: TGTGCCAGCAGTTACTATTATTCGGGTCGCCACGAGCAGTACTTC.

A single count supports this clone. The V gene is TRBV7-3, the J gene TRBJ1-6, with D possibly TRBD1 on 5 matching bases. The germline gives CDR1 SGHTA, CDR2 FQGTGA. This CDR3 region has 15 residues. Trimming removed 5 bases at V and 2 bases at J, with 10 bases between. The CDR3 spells CASSRGEAYNSPLHF. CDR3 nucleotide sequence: TGTGCCAGCAGCCGGGGGGAAGCCTATAATTCACCCCTCCACTTT.

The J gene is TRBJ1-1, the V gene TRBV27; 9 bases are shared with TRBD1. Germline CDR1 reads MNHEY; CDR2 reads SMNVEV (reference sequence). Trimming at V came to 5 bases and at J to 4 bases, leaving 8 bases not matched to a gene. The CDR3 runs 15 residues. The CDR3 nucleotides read TGTGCCAGCAGTAGGCCCGGGACAGGGATCACTGAAGCTTTCTTT. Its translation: CASSRPGTGITEAFF.

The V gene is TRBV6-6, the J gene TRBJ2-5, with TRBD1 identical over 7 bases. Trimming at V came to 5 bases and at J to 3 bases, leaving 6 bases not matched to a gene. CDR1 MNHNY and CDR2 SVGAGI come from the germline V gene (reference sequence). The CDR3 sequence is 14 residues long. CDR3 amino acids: CASSIPDRKETQYF. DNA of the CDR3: TGTGCCAGCAGTATCCCGGACAGGAAAGAGACCCAGTACTTC.